Below, 26 T cell receptor beta chains from the same sample are listed, as sequenced in a study of PD-1 blockade in classical Hodgkin lymphoma. Time point here: cycle 4 day 1 (C4D1), after more than five weeks of nivolumab. All trial patients relapsed after autologous stem cell transplantation. Magnetic negative selection isolated CD8+ T cells from thawed PBMCs. TCRdb keeps only in-frame clones here, not all; method: immunoSEQ multiplex PCR. Of around 8,400 clones detected, approximately 78% appear once; the ten largest clones hold roughly 26%. The starting material was CD8+ T cells from blood, obtained before the fourth cycle of nivolumab. Receptor source: a human donor with classical Hodgkin lymphoma.

The sample holds one count of this clone. The chain uses TRBV7-6 and TRBJ2-7; 10 bases fit TRBD1. The CDR3 spans 16 residues. The V gene's germline CDR1 is SGHVS and CDR2 FNYEAQ. Trimming cost V 5 bases and J 4 bases; bases outside gene matches: 11. Written as DNA, the CDR3 is TGTGCCAGCAGCACTAGACAGGGGGCTTCGGATTACGAGCAGTACTTC. As protein: CASSTRQGASDYEQYF.

The V gene is TRBV10-3, the J gene TRBJ1-4, with 10 bases identical to TRBD1. Germline V lookup: CDR1 ENHRY, CDR2 SYGVKD. The CDR3 extends over 15 amino acids. The V and J ends lost 8 bases and 3 bases, in that order; junction bases with no gene match: 6. The CDR3 is CAISGTGASNEKLFF. CDR3 DNA: TGTGCCATCTCCGGGACAGGGGCTTCTAATGAAAAACTGTTTTTT.

The chain uses TRBV5-1 and TRBJ1-5; the D is unclear. Between the trimmed V and J ends, which lost 2 bases and 5 bases, there was a span of 8 bases. The CDR3 is made up of 13 amino acids. CDR1 and CDR2 from the germline V gene are SGHRS and YFSETQ. The CDR3 DNA follows: TGCGCCAGCAGCTTTACTTCGGATCAGCCCCAGCATTTT. It is translated as CASSFTSDQPQHF.

This chain joins TRBV4-1 and TRBJ1-1; D unclear. The CDR3 length is 13 residues. Germline V gene lookup returns CDR1 MGHRA and CDR2 YSYEKL. The V end was cut by 0 bases, the J end by 4 bases, with 6 bases between. The DNA for the CDR3 is TGCGCCAGCAGCCAAGAAATATCCACTGAAGCTTTCTTT. Amino acid sequence: CASSQEISTEAFF.

This clone was detected a few times. This sequence joins TRBV6-6 and TRBJ2-2; 7 nucleotides agree with TRBD1. V trimming: 4 bases; J trimming: 5 bases; junction bases outside the gene matches: 7. The CDR3 totals 15 residues. CDR1 and CDR2 from the germline V gene are MNHNY and SVGAGI (reference sequence). The CDR3 nucleotides are TGTGCCAGCAGTTTATCGACAGGGTATACCGGGGAGCTGTTTTTT. Its protein product is CASSLSTGYTGELFF.

The rearrangement joins TRBV11-1 to TRBJ1-2, with D tentatively TRBD1 (5 bases). CDR1 is SGHAT, CDR2 FQDESV, per germline (reference sequence). The germline V and J ends were trimmed by 0 bases and 2 bases, with 13 bases remaining between them. The CDR3 length is 16 residues. The CDR3, as DNA: TGTGCCAGCAGCTTAGCTGGGGGACTTCCCAACTATGGCTACACCTTC. It is translated as CASSLAGGLPNYGYTF.

The V and J genes are TRBV2 and TRBJ2-7; the D is unclear. The CDR3 extends over 15 amino acids. Trimming shortened V by 1 base and J by 1 base, and 11 bases separated the two germline ends. The V gene's germline CDR1 is SNHLY and CDR2 FYNNEI. CDR3 nucleotide sequence: TGTGCCAGCAGTGAAGGATGGGGTGCTTCCTACGAGCAGTACTTC. Translated, it gives CASSEGWGASYEQYF.

The chain links TRBV4-2 to TRBJ2-3; D ambiguous. This CDR3 contains 16 residues. With 2 bases removed from V and 3 bases from J, the gap between germline ends came to 15 bases. Germline V gene data show CDR1 as LGHNA and CDR2 as YNFKEQ. DNA of the CDR3: TGTGCCAGCAGCCAAAGACTCTCTCTCAAGACAGATACGCAGTATTTT. This codes for CASSQRLSLKTDTQYF.

J is TRBJ2-1 and V is TRBV4-1; possibly TRBD1 for D (5 bases). The ends were cut back, 1 base at V and 6 bases at J, with 7 bases in the middle. CDR1 and CDR2 (germline): MGHRA, YSYEKL. The CDR3 sequence is 13 residues long. The CDR3 region is CASSQGGGNEQFF. For the CDR3, the DNA is TGCGCCAGCAGCCAAGGGGGCGGCAATGAGCAGTTCTTC.

The genes are TRBV7-9 and TRBJ1-2, with 7 bases aligning to TRBD1. CDR3 length: 12 amino acids. J lost 7 bases, V lost 1 base, and 0 bases had no gene match. Germline CDR1 SEHNR, CDR2 FQNEAQ (reference sequence). Written as DNA, the CDR3 is TGTGCCAGCAGCTTAGACAGGGGTGGCTACACCTTC. Its protein product is CASSLDRGGYTF.

The chain uses TRBV30 and TRBJ2-7; D is unresolved. The CDR3 contains 14 residues. Germline V gene sequence: CDR1 GTSNPN, CDR2 SVGIG (reference sequence). Trimming pared 3 bases from V and 3 bases from J, leaving 15 bases between. The CDR3 spells CAWSPYIGHYEQYF. CDR3 nucleotides: TGTGCCTGGAGCCCCTACATTGGCCACTACGAGCAGTACTTC. The full variable domain, completed using reference TRBV30 and TRBJ2-7, is SQTIHQWPATLVQPVGSPLSLECTVEGTSNPNLYWYRQAAGRGLQLLFYSVGIGQISSEVPQNLSASRPQDRQFILSSKKLLLSDSGFYLCAWSPYIGHYEQYFGPGTRLTVT.

This clone was counted a single time. V and J are TRBV5-6 and TRBJ1-1; a possible D gene is TRBD1 (6 bases). This CDR3 comprises 13 residues. Trimming left V 2 bases short and J 3 bases short, with 8 bases between. CDR1 is SGHDT, CDR2 YYEEEE, per germline. CDR3 amino acids: CASSLGGDTEAFF. The CDR3 bases are TGTGCCAGCAGCTTAGGGGGAGACACTGAAGCTTTCTTT.

This chain uses TRBV27 with TRBJ2-7; 11 positions match TRBD2. The V and J ends lost 2 bases and 5 bases, in that order; junction bases with no gene match: 5. This CDR3 comprises 15 residues. Germline CDR1 reads MNHEY; CDR2 reads SMNVEV (reference sequence). The CDR3 spells CASSLPGLAGHEQYF. In DNA form, the CDR3 reads TGTGCCAGCAGTTTACCCGGACTAGCGGGTCACGAGCAGTACTTC.

This chain uses TRBV7-3 with TRBJ1-1, with D tentatively TRBD1 (5 bases). The CDR3 is 13 amino acids. Looked up from germline, CDR1 is SGHTA and CDR2 is FQGTGA. V lost 1 base, J lost 3 bases, and 6 bases lay in between. The CDR3 nucleotides are TGTGCCAGCAGCTTAATGGGGGACACTGAAGCTTTCTTT. This sequence encodes CASSLMGDTEAFF.

The chain employs TRBV19 and TRBJ2-2; D ambiguous. Trimming removed 5 bases from V and 6 bases from J, with 7 bases in between. Germline-derived CDR1 and CDR2 are LNHDA and SQIVND (reference sequence). CDR3 length: 12 residues. This CDR3 is CASSGDPGELFF. CDR3 bases: TGTGCCAGTAGTGGAGACCCCGGGGAGCTGTTTTTT.

V is TRBV4-1 and J is TRBJ2-2; no clear D. The length of the CDR3 is 14 residues. The V gene's germline CDR1 is MGHRA and CDR2 YSYEKL. Trimming left V 1 base short and J 3 bases short, with 6 bases between. The CDR3 DNA reads TGCGCCAGCAGCCAAGGCCGGGACACCGGGGAGCTGTTTTTT. It specifies CASSQGRDTGELFF.

J is TRBJ2-5 and V is TRBV9, with D hard to call. This CDR3 has 15 amino acids. Germline CDR1 is SGDLS and CDR2 is YYNGEE. V was pared by 0 bases and J by 4 bases, with 13 bases between. CDR3: CASSVAPYGVETQYF. CDR3 coding DNA: TGTGCCAGCAGCGTAGCTCCATATGGGGTAGAGACCCAGTACTTC.

The gene calls are TRBV5-1 and TRBJ2-5; D is uncertain. Between the trimmed V and J ends, which lost 0 bases and 7 bases, there was a span of 13 bases. This CDR3 region has 14 residues. Germline CDR1 and CDR2: SGHRS and YFSETQ. CDR3 in amino acids: CASSLGAASGTQYF. CDR3 DNA sequence: TGCGCCAGCAGCTTGGGGGCGGCCTCGGGGACCCAGTACTTC.

The chain links TRBV7-8 to TRBJ2-7; D unresolved. The CDR3 has 16 amino acids. The V and J ends lost 4 bases and 7 bases respectively, with 23 bases between them. CDR1 and CDR2 from the germline V gene are SGHVS and FQNEAQ. The CDR3: CASSSGRLRWDEEQYF. The DNA of the CDR3 is TGTGCCAGCAGCTCCGGACGACTCCGCTGGGATGAAGAGCAGTACTTC. Looking up the rest from reference TRBV7-8 and TRBJ2-7 gives the full variable domain: GAGVSQSPRYKVAKRGQDVALRCDPISGHVSLFWYQQALGQGPEFLTYFQNEAQLDKSGLPSDRFFAERPEGSVSTLKIQRTQQEDSAVYLCASSSGRLRWDEEQYFGPGTRLTVT.

The table lists this clone with a few counts. The chain couples TRBV5-8 to TRBJ1-1; D perhaps matches TRBD1 (5 bases). CDR3 length equals 14 residues. V dropped 0 bases and J dropped 6 bases, with 12 bases sitting between them. CDR1 and CDR2 (germline): SGHTS, YDEGEE. DNA for the CDR3: TGTGCCAGCAGCTTGGATAGTCAGGGAGCTGAAGCTTTCTTT. Translation gives CASSLDSQGAEAFF. The full variable domain, rest sourced from reference TRBV5-8 and TRBJ1-1, is EAGVTQSPTHLIKTRGQQATLRCSPISGHTSVYWYQQALGLGLQFLLWYDEGEERNRGNFPPRFSGRQFPNYSSELNVNALELEDSALYLCASSLDSQGAEAFFGQGTRLTVV.

The chain couples TRBV4-1 to TRBJ1-1; no firm D call. Between the trimmed V and J ends, which lost 2 bases and 1 base, there was a span of 8 bases. Germline-derived CDR1 and CDR2 are MGHRA and YSYEKL. The CDR3 consists of 14 residues. The CDR3 region is CASSQSPENTEAFF. The CDR3 DNA follows: TGCGCCAGCAGCCAAAGTCCGGAGAACACTGAAGCTTTCTTT.

The V call is TRBV30, the J call TRBJ2-3; D is perhaps TRBD1 or TRBD2 (5 bases each). From germline, CDR1 is GTSNPN and CDR2 SVGIG (reference sequence). The CDR3 loop spans 13 amino acids. The germline V and J ends were trimmed by 4 bases and 3 bases, with 11 bases remaining between them. CDR3 in DNA: TGTGCCTGGACGAGGGGTTGGACAGATACGCAGTATTTT. Translating gives CAWTRGWTDTQYF.

CDR3 DNA: TGCGCCAGCAGCTTGACAGGGGCTGCCTACGAGCAGTACTTC. Translated, it gives CASSLTGAAYEQYF. The chain recombines TRBV5-1 with TRBJ2-7, with 7 bases lining up with TRBD1. This CDR3 has 14 amino acids. J lost 2 bases, V lost 1 base, and 3 bases had no gene match. Germline-derived CDR1 and CDR2 are SGHRS and YFSETQ.

The gene calls are TRBV27 and TRBJ2-7, with D maybe TRBD1 (5 bases). CDR1 is MNHEY and CDR2 is SMNVEV in the germline V gene (reference sequence). The CDR3 is 14 amino acids. V lost 5 bases, J lost 3 bases, and 14 bases lay in between. This CDR3 is CASSPGRNIYEQYF. CDR3 nucleotides: TGTGCCAGCAGTCCAGGGCGCAACATCTACGAGCAGTACTTC.

The chain employs TRBV6-1 and TRBJ1-5; the D gene is possibly TRBD1 (5 bases). The CDR3 has 18 residues. Per germline, CDR1 MNHNS and CDR2 SASEGT. V was clipped by 3 bases and J by 6 bases, with 24 bases between them. The CDR3 protein is CASSELGRFAGSGQPQHF. CDR3 coding DNA: TGTGCCAGCAGTGAGCTGGGACGGTTTGCCGGAAGTGGTCAGCCCCAGCATTTT.

This clone has only a few counts. This chain connects TRBV7-6 to TRBJ1-2; D is unresolved. CDR3 length: 16 amino acids. Germline V gives CDR1 SGHVS, CDR2 FNYEAQ. V lost 0 bases, J lost 0 bases, and 11 bases lay in between. The CDR3: CASSLARGRANYGYTF. The CDR3 DNA is TGTGCCAGCAGCTTAGCGCGGGGTAGAGCTAACTATGGCTACACCTTC.